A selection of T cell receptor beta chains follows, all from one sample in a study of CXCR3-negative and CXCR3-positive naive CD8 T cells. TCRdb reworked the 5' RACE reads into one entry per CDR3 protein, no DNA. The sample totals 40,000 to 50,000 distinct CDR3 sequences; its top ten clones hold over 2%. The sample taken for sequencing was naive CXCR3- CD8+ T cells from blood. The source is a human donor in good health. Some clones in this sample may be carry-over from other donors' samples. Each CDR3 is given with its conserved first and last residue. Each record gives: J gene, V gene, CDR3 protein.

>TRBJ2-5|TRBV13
CASSAGLAAEETQYF
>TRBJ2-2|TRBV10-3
CAISPTSGTNTGELFF
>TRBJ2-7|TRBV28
CASSFPKGYHPEQYF
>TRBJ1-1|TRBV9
CASSVGQAGNTEAFF
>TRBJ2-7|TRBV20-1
CSAKTRTGSLLNEQYF
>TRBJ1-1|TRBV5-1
CASSLVPSTPGNTEAFF
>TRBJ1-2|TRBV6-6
CASSYVRGAGYGYTF
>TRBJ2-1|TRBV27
CASSLAAGGLNEQFF
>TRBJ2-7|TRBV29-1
CSVESGDRSYEQYF
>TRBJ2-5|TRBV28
CASSLYSGVQETQYF